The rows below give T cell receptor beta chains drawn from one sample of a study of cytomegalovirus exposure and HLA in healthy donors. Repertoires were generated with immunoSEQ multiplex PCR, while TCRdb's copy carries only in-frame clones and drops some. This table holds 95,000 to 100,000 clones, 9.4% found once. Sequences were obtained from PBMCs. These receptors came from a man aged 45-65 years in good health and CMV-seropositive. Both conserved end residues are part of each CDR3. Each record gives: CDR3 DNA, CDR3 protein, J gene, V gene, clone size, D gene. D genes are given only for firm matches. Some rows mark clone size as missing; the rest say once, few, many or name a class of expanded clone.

CDR3nt: TGTGCCAGCAGCTTAGCACGGCGACAGGGCCTTTCGACCCTCCACTTT
CDR3aa: CASSLARRQGLSTLHF
j_gene: TRBJ1-6
v_gene: TRBV11-1
abundance: few
d_gene: TRBD1

CDR3nt: TGTGCCGTGACCAAAGCGGGAGAGTACAATGAGCAGTTCTTC
CDR3aa: CAVTKAGEYNEQFF
j_gene: TRBJ2-1
v_gene: TRBV6-5
abundance: NA
d_gene: TRBD2

CDR3nt: TGTGCCAGCAGTTTCTCGACTAGTCCCCATGAGCAGTTCTTC
CDR3aa: CASSFSTSPHEQFF
j_gene: TRBJ2-1
v_gene: TRBV6-5
abundance: NA
d_gene: NA

CDR3nt: TGTGCCATCAGTGAGTCGACAGGGGGCGCGAGAAACGAGCAGTACTTC
CDR3aa: CAISESTGGARNEQYF
j_gene: TRBJ2-7
v_gene: TRBV10-3
abundance: few
d_gene: TRBD1

CDR3nt: TGTGCCATCTCGGACAGGGGTGCTAATCAGCCCCAGCATTTT
CDR3aa: CAISDRGANQPQHF
j_gene: TRBJ1-5
v_gene: TRBV10-3
abundance: NA
d_gene: TRBD1

CDR3nt: TGTGCCAGCAGCCTACGACAGGGTAGGACCTTC
CDR3aa: CASSLRQGRTF
j_gene: TRBJ1-2
v_gene: TRBV5-6
abundance: few
d_gene: TRBD1

CDR3nt: TGCGCCAGCGGCCAGGGGGACAGGGAAAATGAAAAACTGTTTTTT
CDR3aa: CASGQGDRENEKLFF
j_gene: TRBJ1-4
v_gene: TRBV5-1
abundance: NA
d_gene: TRBD1

CDR3nt: TGCAGCGTTATCTCGACAGGGGGTCGGGGGCAGTACTTC
CDR3aa: CSVISTGGRGQYF
j_gene: TRBJ2-7
v_gene: TRBV29-1
abundance: NA
d_gene: TRBD1

CDR3nt: TGTGCCACCAGCAGAGATCGGACACCCTACAATGAGCAGTTCTTC
CDR3aa: CATSRDRTPYNEQFF
j_gene: TRBJ2-1
v_gene: TRBV15
abundance: NA
d_gene: NA

CDR3nt: TGTGCCAGCGGGGGTAGCGGCACCCTGCGGGATGGCTACACCTTC
CDR3aa: CASGGSGTLRDGYTF
j_gene: TRBJ1-2
v_gene: TRBV11-1
abundance: few
d_gene: NA

CDR3nt: TGTGCCAGCAGCTTCCCACGAGACCTAGCGGGAGCTAGCACAGATACGCAGTATTTT
CDR3aa: CASSFPRDLAGASTDTQYF
j_gene: TRBJ2-3
v_gene: TRBV7-2
abundance: NA
d_gene: TRBD2

CDR3nt: TGCGCCAGCAGCGGTGGACCGGGACAGAACTACGAGCAGTACTTC
CDR3aa: CASSGGPGQNYEQYF
j_gene: TRBJ2-7
v_gene: TRBV9
abundance: NA
d_gene: TRBD1

CDR3nt: TGTGCCAGCAGTTTGATACAGGGGGCCGGTCAGCCCCAGCATTTT
CDR3aa: CASSLIQGAGQPQHF
j_gene: TRBJ1-5
v_gene: TRBV27
abundance: NA
d_gene: TRBD1

CDR3nt: TGCGCCAGCAGCGGAACAGGGGGTACGTACAATGAGCAGTTCTTC
CDR3aa: CASSGTGGTYNEQFF
j_gene: TRBJ2-1
v_gene: TRBV5-1
abundance: few
d_gene: TRBD1

CDR3nt: TGTGCCAGCAGCTTGGTGGCAGGCTACGAGCAGTACTTC
CDR3aa: CASSLVAGYEQYF
j_gene: TRBJ2-7
v_gene: TRBV11-1
abundance: few
d_gene: NA

CDR3nt: TGTGCCAGCAGCTTAATAAACCCTCCAGGGGGTGAGCAGTTCTTC
CDR3aa: CASSLINPPGGEQFF
j_gene: TRBJ2-1
v_gene: TRBV7-2
abundance: NA
d_gene: TRBD1

CDR3nt: TGTGCCAGCAACGTAAACATCCAGGGAAACACCATATATTTT
CDR3aa: CASNVNIQGNTIYF
j_gene: TRBJ1-3
v_gene: TRBV5-5
abundance: few
d_gene: NA

CDR3nt: TGTGCCAGCTCGGTCGGGGGCTACGAGCAGTACTTC
CDR3aa: CASSVGGYEQYF
j_gene: TRBJ2-7
v_gene: TRBV2
abundance: NA
d_gene: NA

CDR3nt: TGTGCCAGCAGCTTAGGATCTAGCGGGCGGCCATCTCACGAGCAGTACTTC
CDR3aa: CASSLGSSGRPSHEQYF
j_gene: TRBJ2-7
v_gene: TRBV7-6
abundance: few
d_gene: TRBD2

CDR3nt: TGTGCCAGCAGCTCCCCAGGTAGCGGTACCTACAATGAGCAGTTCTTC
CDR3aa: CASSSPGSGTYNEQFF
j_gene: TRBJ2-1
v_gene: TRBV5-6
abundance: few
d_gene: NA

CDR3nt: TGTGCCAGCAGCGTAGGGGTAGTGGCGGGAGCAGAGACCCAGTACTTC
CDR3aa: CASSVGVVAGAETQYF
j_gene: TRBJ2-5
v_gene: TRBV9
abundance: few
d_gene: TRBD2

CDR3nt: TGTGCCAGCAAAAGACAGGGGGCCGATTCACCCCTCCACTTT
CDR3aa: CASKRQGADSPLHF
j_gene: TRBJ1-6
v_gene: TRBV6-5
abundance: few
d_gene: TRBD1

CDR3nt: TGTGCCAGCAGCTTGGGGATGGGCGGGGGCACTGAAGCTTTCTTT
CDR3aa: CASSLGMGGGTEAFF
j_gene: TRBJ1-1
v_gene: TRBV5-6
abundance: NA
d_gene: NA

CDR3nt: TGTGCCAGCAGTTCGGGGGCGGGGACAGGGGCCCTGCGGGGACATCAGCCCCAGCATTTT
CDR3aa: CASSSGAGTGALRGHQPQHF
j_gene: TRBJ1-5
v_gene: TRBV6-8
abundance: NA
d_gene: TRBD1

CDR3nt: TGTGCCAGCAGCTTATTAGACAGGTTTACGACCGAGCAGTACTTC
CDR3aa: CASSLLDRFTTEQYF
j_gene: TRBJ2-7
v_gene: TRBV7-8
abundance: NA
d_gene: NA

CDR3nt: TGTGCCAGCAGACTCGACAGTAATGAGCAGTTCTTC
CDR3aa: CASRLDSNEQFF
j_gene: TRBJ2-1
v_gene: TRBV2
abundance: NA
d_gene: NA

CDR3nt: TGTGCCAGCAGCCCGGGGGAGACGAACTATGGCTACACCTTC
CDR3aa: CASSPGETNYGYTF
j_gene: TRBJ1-2
v_gene: TRBV4-2
abundance: NA
d_gene: NA